Presented here are 11 T cell receptor beta chains from one specimen sequenced in a study of Ad26.COV2.S vaccination and SARS-CoV-2 variants. As to treatment: over 15 received Ad26.COV2.S at low or high dose, single or two shots; roughly five received placebo; per-sample allocation not given. At day 63 after the first vaccine or placebo injection, samples were drawn. Assay used: immunoSEQ multiplex PCR; TCRdb lists only in-frame clones, some missing. This sample has 500,000 or so clones, with 89% found just once. This specimen was peripheral blood, taken in a trial of Ad26.COV2.S vaccine versus placebo. Receptors were obtained from a person aged 18-65 years who received the Ad26.COV2.S COVID-19 vaccine or a placebo.

This chain joins TRBV12-3 or TRBV12-4 and TRBJ2-1; D unresolved. The V end was cut by 3 bases, the J end by 14 bases, with 14 bases between. This CDR3 is 12 amino acids long. The CDR3 spells CASSLRGGVEFF. DNA of the CDR3: TGTGCCAGCAGTTTGCGTGGTGGAGTTGAGTTCTTC.

J is TRBJ2-1 and V is TRBV11-3; 10 bases are shared with TRBD2. The CDR3 totals 16 residues. Unmatched junction bases numbered 4, after V lost 1 base and J lost 4 bases. The germline V gene has CDR1 SGHNT and CDR2 YENEEA. Here the CDR3 DNA reads TGTGCCAGCAGCTTAGCGGTTAGCGGGGGGTACAATGAGCAGTTCTTC. Its translation: CASSLAVSGGYNEQFF.

The rearrangement joins TRBV2 to TRBJ1-5, with a tentative D call TRBD1 (5 bases). This CDR3 region has 14 residues. CDR1 and CDR2 (germline): SNHLY, FYNNEI. V shed 4 bases and J shed 1 base, with 8 bases lying between them. In DNA, the CDR3 is TGTGCCAGCAGTGTCGGGGCGAGCAATCAGCCCCAGCATTTT. Residues: CASSVGASNQPQHF.

The rearrangement uses TRBV29-1 and TRBJ1-2; D not resolved. Deletions cut 5 bases from V and 1 base from J, with 8 bases between. The CDR3 loop spans 12 amino acids. CDR1 is SQVTM, CDR2 ANQGSEA, per germline. The CDR3 region has the DNA TGCAGCGTTCGGACGTATAACTATGGCTACACCTTC. This encodes CSVRTYNYGYTF.

This clone was detected only once. The rearrangement uses TRBV7-3 and TRBJ2-5; 8 positions agree with TRBD2. The ends lost 4 bases at V and 5 bases at J; junction bases unmatched: 6. The CDR3 extends over 14 amino acids. Germline-derived CDR1 and CDR2 are SGHTA and FQGTGA. The CDR3, as DNA: TGTGCCAGCAGCTCCCGGGGGGGGCTGGAGACCCAGTACTTC. It encodes CASSSRGGLETQYF.

The chain couples TRBV5-1 to TRBJ2-3, with D unresolved. The CDR3 loop spans 11 amino acids. Trimming left V 7 bases short and J 3 bases short, with 6 bases between. Germline V gene sequence: CDR1 SGHRS, CDR2 YFSETQ. In DNA, the CDR3 is TGCGCCAGCTTTGAAACAGATACGCAGTATTTT. Translation: CASFETDTQYF.

V is TRBV28 and J is TRBJ1-5; D is unclear. This CDR3 has 14 residues. Trimming stripped 5 bases from V and 3 bases from J, with 11 bases between. Germline CDR1 is MDHEN and CDR2 is SYDVKM. The CDR3 region has the DNA TGTGCCAGCAGTATGACTGATTTCAATCAGCCCCAGCATTTT. It codes for CASSMTDFNQPQHF. Full variable domain (outside the CDR3, taken from reference TRBV28 and TRBJ1-5): DVKVTQSSRYLVKRTGEKVFLECVQDMDHENMFWYRQDPGLGLRLIYFSYDVKMKEKGDIPEGYSVSREKKERFSLILESASTNQTSMYLCASSMTDFNQPQHFGDGTRLSIL.

The rearrangement links TRBV9 to TRBJ2-5; D is perhaps TRBD1 or TRBD2 (5 bases each). The CDR3 is 15 amino acids. V lost 4 bases and J lost 5, with 18 bases in between. Per germline, CDR1 SGDLS and CDR2 YYNGEE. CDR3 nucleotides: TGTGCCAGCAGCCAGCTCGGGGCCCGAGGGGAGACCCAGTACTTC. It specifies CASSQLGARGETQYF.

The V and J genes are TRBV5-4 and TRBJ1-6; D unclear. V lost 5 bases, J lost 11 bases, and 20 bases lay in between. Germline V gives CDR1 SGHNT, CDR2 YYREEE (reference sequence). The CDR3 has 15 residues. CDR3 nucleotides: TGTGCCAGCAGTTCGAAAGGAAGTAGTAGTGCACCCCTCCACTTT. Translating it yields CASSSKGSSSAPLHF.

The CDR3 sequence: CASSLTGGQETQYF. DNA for the CDR3: TGTGCCAGCAGCCTAACAGGGGGCCAAGAGACCCAGTACTTC. This chain links TRBV7-2 with TRBJ2-5; 8 nucleotides agree with TRBD1. J lost 1 base, V lost 5 bases, and 3 bases had no gene match. CDR3 size: 14 residues. CDR1 and CDR2 (germline): SGHTA, FQGNSA.

V gene TRBV5-5 combines with J gene TRBJ2-2; D call uncertain. The V end lost 1 base, the J end lost 5 bases, and 6 bases lay between the germline ends. There are 13 residues in the CDR3. Germline V gene lookup returns CDR1 SGHKS and CDR2 YYEKEE (reference sequence). The CDR3 sequence: CASSLLGTGELFF. CDR3 bases: TGTGCCAGCAGCTTGCTGGGGACCGGGGAGCTGTTTTTT. Full variable domain (remainder filled in from reference TRBV5-5 and TRBJ2-2): DAGVTQSPTHLIKTRGQQVTLRCSPISGHKSVSWYQQVLGQGPQFIFQYYEKEERGRGNFPDRFSARQFPNYSSELNVNALLLGDSALYLCASSLLGTGELFFGEGSRLTVL.